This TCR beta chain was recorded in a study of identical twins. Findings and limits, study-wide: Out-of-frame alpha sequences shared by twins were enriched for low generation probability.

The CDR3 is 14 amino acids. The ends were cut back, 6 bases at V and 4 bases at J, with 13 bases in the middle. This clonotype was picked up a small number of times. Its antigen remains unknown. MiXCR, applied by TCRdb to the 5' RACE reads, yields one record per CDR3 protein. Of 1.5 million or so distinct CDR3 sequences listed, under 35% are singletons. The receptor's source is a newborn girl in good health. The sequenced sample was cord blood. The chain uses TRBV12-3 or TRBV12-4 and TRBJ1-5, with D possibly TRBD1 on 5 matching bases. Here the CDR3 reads CASSLDSENQPQHF. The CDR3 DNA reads TGTGCCAGCAGCCTAGACAGCGAGAATCAGCCCCAGCATTTT.